This is a list of T cell receptor beta chains from one sample in a study of blood T cell repertoires in COVID-19. Method: immunoSEQ multiplex PCR; TCRdb's copy keeps in-frame clones and lacks some. The sample carries 130,000 to 150,000 clones, 70% to 90% recorded once. What was sequenced was peripheral blood. Receptors were obtained from a woman between 55 and 75 years old with COVID-19, enrolled during active disease. Each CDR3 is given with its conserved first and last residue. The D gene is left open where the match is weak. Clone size, where shown, is once, few, many, or a class for clones that have expanded.

TRBJ1-1 TRBV5-1 - - TGCGCCAGCAGCTTAGTAGAGTTGAACACTGAAGCTTTCTTT CASSLVELNTEAFF
TRBJ2-3 TRBV12-3/TRBV12-4 - TRBD2 TGTGCCAGCAGTCGGGGGGGTCGAGATACGCAGTATTTT CASSRGGRDTQYF
TRBJ2-2 TRBV29-1 - - TGCAGCGTAGGCGGGGGCGACACCGGGGAGCTGTTTTTT CSVGGGDTGELFF
TRBJ1-4 TRBV18 - - TGTGCCAGCTCACCAGTGGAGTTCCGTGATGAAAAACTGTTTTTT CASSPVEFRDEKLFF
TRBJ2-1 TRBV4-1 - TRBD2 TGCGCCAGCAGCCAAGGGGGCAGCGGGGCCTACAATGAGCAGTTCTTC CASSQGGSGAYNEQFF
TRBJ2-5 TRBV5-1 - - TGCGCCAGCAGCTTGGGAGGAAGCCAAGCGGAGACCCAGTACTTC CASSLGGSQAETQYF
TRBJ2-5 TRBV30 - - TGTGCCTGGGGTTTCGGAGGGGGCGTTGAGACCCAGTACTTC CAWGFGGGVETQYF
TRBJ2-7 TRBV10-1 - TRBD2 TGCGCCAGCAGTGGATCGGGGGGAGCCCCCTACGAGCAGTACTTC CASSGSGGAPYEQYF
TRBJ2-7 TRBV11-1 once - TGTGCCAGCAGCCAGGACAGAAAAGGCGAGCAGTACTTC CASSQDRKGEQYF
TRBJ2-5 TRBV5-6 - TRBD2 TGTGCCAGCAGCTTGTTAGCGGGGGGATCCCTAGAGACCCAGTACTTC CASSLLAGGSLETQYF
TRBJ2-3 TRBV29-1 - TRBD1 TGCAGCGTACTCGGACAGGGCACAGATACGCAGTATTTT CSVLGQGTDTQYF
TRBJ1-5 TRBV19 - TRBD1 TGTGCCAGTAGCAGACAGGGTTGGAGCAATCAGCCCCAGCATTTT CASSRQGWSNQPQHF
TRBJ2-5 TRBV2 - TRBD1 TGTGCCAGCAAGGGAGAGACAGGGGGCTGGGCCCAGTACTTC CASKGETGGWAQYF
TRBJ2-1 TRBV18 - - TGTGCCAGCTCACCGTCGAAGGAGAGGTACAATGAGCAGTTCTTC CASSPSKERYNEQFF
TRBJ1-3 TRBV7-9 few TRBD1 TGTGCCAGCAGCCTGACAGGGTCTGGAAACACCATATATTTT CASSLTGSGNTIYF
TRBJ1-5 TRBV7-8 - TRBD1 TGTGCCAGCAGCTTAGGCCCAGGGGGCGTTCAGCCCCAGCATTTT CASSLGPGGVQPQHF
TRBJ2-1 TRBV9 - - TGTGCCAGCAGCGTAGGGTATAGCGGTCGACTTAAGGAGGGTGAGCAGTTCTTC CASSVGYSGRLKEGEQFF
TRBJ2-2 TRBV5-1 - TRBD2 TGCGCCAGCAGCCGAACTAGCGAGAACACCGGGGAGCTGTTTTTT CASSRTSENTGELFF
TRBJ1-1 TRBV13 - - TGTGCCAGCAGCTTGCGGTCACCCACTGAAGCTTTCTTT CASSLRSPTEAFF
TRBJ1-1 TRBV30 - - TGTGCCCTAGAATCGTCGGCGGACACTGAAGCTTTCTTT CALESSADTEAFF
TRBJ1-1 TRBV3-1/TRBV3-2 few - TGTGCCAGCTCCGTGGAAGGGGCTTATGAAGCTTTCTTT CASSVEGAYEAFF
TRBJ1-1 TRBV7-2 once TRBD1 TGTGCCAGCAGCTTAGTAGGGACAGGCGCGATGAACACTGAAGCTTTCTTT CASSLVGTGAMNTEAFF
TRBJ1-1 TRBV5-1 - TRBD1 TGCGCCAGTGCCTTGACAGGGGGCTCGAACACTGAAGCTTTCTTT CASALTGGSNTEAFF
TRBJ2-7 TRBV2 - - TGTGCCAGCAGTTGGGGGCCCCCCTACGAGCAGTACTTC CASSWGPPYEQYF
TRBJ2-2 TRBV7-3 - - TGTGCCAGCAGCTCCTCACGGGGAACGAACACCGGGGAGCTGTTTTTT CASSSSRGTNTGELFF
TRBJ1-1 TRBV11-2 - - TGTGCCAGCAGCTCCCCCGTTGGGGGCCTGAGGACTGAAGCTTTCTTT CASSSPVGGLRTEAFF
TRBJ1-3 TRBV11-2 - TRBD1 TGTGCCAGCAGCACCACAGGGGTCGGAAACACCATATATTTT CASSTTGVGNTIYF
TRBJ2-5 TRBV11-2 once - TGTGCCAGCAGCTTACAGACATCCCGATCGGAGACCCAGTACTTC CASSLQTSRSETQYF
TRBJ1-3 TRBV7-9 - TRBD1 TGTGCCAGCAGCCTCCCGACAGGGGGCGAAGACTCTGGAAACACCATATATTTT CASSLPTGGEDSGNTIYF
TRBJ1-2 TRBV7-2 - TRBD1 TGTGCCAGCAGCCTACAACCCGACAGGGTGTGGGGCTATGGCTACACCTTC CASSLQPDRVWGYGYTF
TRBJ1-2 TRBV5-4 - - TGTGCCAGCAGCTTTTCAGGGTCCCCGGACGGCTACACCTTC CASSFSGSPDGYTF
TRBJ2-3 TRBV7-7 - TRBD1 TGTGCTAGCAGCTTAAGGACAGGACACACAGATACGCAGTATTTT CASSLRTGHTDTQYF